These T cell receptor beta chains were read from a single sample in a study of T-cell reconstitution after alpha-beta-depleted transplantation in children. TCRdb reprocessed the PCR reads via MiXCR and lists one record per CDR3 protein. The sample consists of about 640,000 distinct CDR3 sequences, over 15% of them appearing once. The sequencing here drew on PBMCs from the stem cell graft donor, taken from the stem cell graft. The receptors derive from a human donor who donated a stem cell graft to a child with acute myeloid leukemia. Both conserved end residues are part of each CDR3. Each record gives: clone size, J gene, D gene, V gene, CDR3 DNA, CDR3 protein. The D gene is left open where the match is weak. Some rows mark clone size as missing; the rest say once, few, many or name a class of expanded clone.

>many|TRBJ2-3|.|TRBV12-3/TRBV12-4
TGTGCCAGCAGCACCTGGAAAGGGTCGGCAGATACGCAGTATTTT
CASSTWKGSADTQYF
>many|TRBJ1-2|.|TRBV7-9
TGTGCCAGCAGCTTAGAAGACAGCTATGGCTACACCTTC
CASSLEDSYGYTF
>.|TRBJ1-1|TRBD1|TRBV6-1
TGTGCCAGCAACCGGGACAGGTCGAACACTGAAGCTTTCTTT
CASNRDRSNTEAFF
>.|TRBJ1-1|.|TRBV28
TGTGCCAGCAGCCAATTCCCTGAAGCTTTCTTT
CASSQFPEAFF
>.|TRBJ1-1|TRBD1|TRBV12-5
TGTGCTAGTGGTTTGGTAATCGGGACAGGGGTCATGAACACTGAAGCTTTCTTT
CASGLVIGTGVMNTEAFF
>many|TRBJ1-1|.|TRBV20-1
TGCAGTGCTAGAAGGGTAGACACTGAAGCTTTCTTT
CSARRVDTEAFF
>.|TRBJ2-1|TRBD2|TRBV2
TGTGCCCTCAGGATAAACGCGGGACTAGCGGGTTCCTACAATGAGCAGTTCTTC
CALRINAGLAGSYNEQFF
>many|TRBJ2-3|.|TRBV27
TGTGCCAGCAGTTTGGCGGCAGGACGCACAGATACGCAGTATTTT
CASSLAAGRTDTQYF
>.|TRBJ1-5|.|TRBV4-1
TGCGCCAGCAGCCAAGATATGTGGCAGGGGAATCAGCCCCAGCATTTT
CASSQDMWQGNQPQHF
>many|TRBJ2-1|.|TRBV29-1
TGCAGCGTTGAAGTTCTTGGAGGTTCTGCTGAGCAGTTCTTC
CSVEVLGGSAEQFF
>many|TRBJ1-5|TRBD1|TRBV10-3
TGTGCCATCGGGGGGACAGACAATCAGCCCCAGCATTTT
CAIGGTDNQPQHF
>many|TRBJ1-5|TRBD1|TRBV20-1
TGCAGTGCTAGAGAGACAGGGTACGGTCAGCCCCAGCATTTT
CSARETGYGQPQHF
>many|TRBJ2-7|.|TRBV6-5
TGTGCCAGCAGTATTGGCGGGGTAGCCTACGAGCAGTACTTC
CASSIGGVAYEQYF
>few|TRBJ2-3|TRBD2|TRBV20-1
TGCAGTGCTAGGCTTCTAGCGGGGGGGCTGAGCACAGATACGCAGTATTTT
CSARLLAGGLSTDTQYF
>many|TRBJ2-3|.|TRBV7-8
TGTGCCAGCAGCTTAGGCAGGGTCAGCACAGATACGCAGTATTTT
CASSLGRVSTDTQYF
>.|TRBJ1-4|.|TRBV6-1
TGTGCCAGCAGTGAAGCGCGGGGGGTTGAAAAACTGTTTTTT
CASSEARGVEKLFF
>.|TRBJ1-1|TRBD1|TRBV28
TGTGCCAGCAGCCCCGACAGGGGAGGATCGAACACTGAAGCTTTCTTT
CASSPDRGGSNTEAFF
>many|TRBJ2-5|TRBD2|TRBV20-1
TGCAGTGCTAGAGGGACTAGCGGGGGTTTAAAAGAGACCCAGTACTTC
CSARGTSGGLKETQYF
>many|TRBJ2-2|.|TRBV20-1
TGCAGTGCTAGCTCCATGAACACCGGGGAGCTGTTTTTT
CSASSMNTGELFF
>.|TRBJ1-3|TRBD1|TRBV18
TGTGCCAGCTCAAGATCCCGGGACAGGGGAGCAGGAAACACCATATATTTT
CASSRSRDRGAGNTIYF
>.|TRBJ1-5|.|TRBV12-3/TRBV12-4
TGTGCCAGCAGTTTAGGAAGGTCCGGGTTAGGTCAGCCCCAGCATTTT
CASSLGRSGLGQPQHF
>.|TRBJ2-3|TRBD2|TRBV28
TGTGCCAGCAGCCGAGCGGGGGAGACAGATACGCAGTATTTT
CASSRAGETDTQYF
>few|TRBJ2-7|.|TRBV7-2
TGTGCCAGCAGCCCAGGCAGGGGAACCTCCTACGAGCAGTACTTC
CASSPGRGTSYEQYF
>.|TRBJ1-6|.|TRBV7-3
TGTGCCAGCAGCTCCTCGGGTCTTCCCGGGGATTCACCCCTCCACTTT
CASSSSGLPGDSPLHF
>many|TRBJ2-7|.|TRBV6-5
TGTGCCAGCAGTTACGCGGACAGAGGGGAAAAGATCTTC
CASSYADRGEKIF
>.|TRBJ2-5|.|TRBV12-3/TRBV12-4
TGTGCCAGCAGTTTGGGCAGGGATAAGACCCAGTACTTC
CASSLGRDKTQYF
>many|TRBJ2-5|.|TRBV20-1
TGCAGTGGGGGTCGCGACGGGCTCCAAGAGACCCAGTACTTC
CSGGRDGLQETQYF
>few|TRBJ2-1|TRBD1|TRBV24-1
TGTGCCACCAGTTCTGGTCGAACAGGGGACTCCTACAATGAGCAGTTCTTC
CATSSGRTGDSYNEQFF
>.|TRBJ2-3|.|TRBV24-1
TGTGCCACCAGTGATTTCGGGAGAAGTAACACAGATACGCAGTATTTT
CATSDFGRSNTDTQYF
>few|TRBJ2-1|.|TRBV4-1
TGCGCCAGCAGCACCCGGGACGGGAACAATGAGCAGTTCTTC
CASSTRDGNNEQFF
>.|TRBJ2-3|.|TRBV5-1
TGCGCCAGCAGCTCACGAGACGATTCCACAGATACGCAGTATTTT
CASSSRDDSTDTQYF
>many|TRBJ1-4|.|TRBV20-1
TGCAGTGCTAGATTAGCTCTGGGGGAAAAACTGTTTTTT
CSARLALGEKLFF
>.|TRBJ2-4|.|TRBV12-3/TRBV12-4
TGTGCCAGCAGTTTCCAGGGGGGGCTAGCCAAAAACATTCAGTACTTC
CASSFQGGLAKNIQYF